Given below is one T cell receptor beta chain in context. The data are from a study of shared clonotypes between healthy human individuals. Naive CD8 cells lacked CD45RO and underwent positive selection for CCR7, leaving out terminally differentiated effector memory CD45RA+ cells. The protocol was immunoSEQ multiplex PCR, while the TCRdb copy is restricted to in-frame clones and leaves out a portion. The sample carries millions of clones, roughly 91% recorded once. The receptor's source is a man between 18 and 35 years old in good health. Some clones in this sample may be carry-over from other donors' samples. The sequenced sample consisted of naive CD8+ T cells from PBMCs.

In nucleotides, the CDR3 is TGTGCCAGTAGCCAAGTCCGGGGTTGGGAGACCCAGTACTTC. The encoded protein is CASSQVRGWETQYF. The chain couples TRBV19 to TRBJ2-5; TRBD2 might be the D (5 bases). V lost 6 bases, J lost 5 bases, and 16 bases lay in between. The CDR3 is 14 amino acids. Germline loops: CDR1 LNHDA, CDR2 SQIVND (reference sequence).